This note documents a single T cell receptor (beta chain) sequence. Its antigen is undetermined. This record belongs to a study of Tregs in tolerant kidney transplant recipients. Study-level points and caveats: Validation in larger populations is needed because few patients were studied.

TCRdb's copy holds only in-frame clones and misses some; the assay was immunoSEQ multiplex PCR. The sample includes roughly 69,000 clones, roughly 98% of them seen just once. CD4+CD25+CD127- Tregs, CD4+CD25- non-Tregs, CD4 and CD8 cells were sorted. The CDR3 totals 16 residues. The germline V gene has CDR1 GTSNPN and CDR2 SVGIG (reference sequence). V was trimmed by 4 bases and J by 2 bases, leaving 18 bases between them. This receptor was taken from a human donor who received a combined kidney and bone marrow transplant. The chain uses TRBV30 and TRBJ1-5, with TRBD1 as a possible D gene (5 bases). This material consisted of Tregs from blood, taken before the transplant. CDR3 DNA sequence: TGTGCCTGGAACCATAAGGGGAAGGGTGGCAATCAGCCCCAGCATTTT. Its translation: CAWNHKGKGGNQPQHF.